This TCR beta chain came from a study of shared clonotypes between healthy human individuals. Study-level points and caveats: Of the naive CD4 clonotypes, about 5.4% were shared across several donors. At large depth, rarefaction still showed sorted-subset sequencing to be incomplete.

The table came from immunoSEQ multiplex PCR; TCRdb's copy has only in-frame clones and leaves some out. The table lists 2 million to 2.5 million clones, roughly 90% of them singletons. Details on this clone: Antigen specificity is unknown.

CDR3 length: 9 residues. CDR1 and CDR2 from the germline V gene are SEHNR and FQNEAQ (reference sequence). Trimming removed 5 bases from V and 8 bases from J, with 3 bases in between. The sample was naive CD4+ T cells from PBMCs. The sample's subset: CD45RA+ positively selected. The clonotype was recovered from a man aged 18 to 35 in good health. Some clones in this sample may be carry-over from other donors' samples. The rearrangement joins TRBV7-9 to TRBJ1-2; D is undetermined. DNA for the CDR3: TGTGCCAGCAGCAAGGGCTACACCTTC. Encoded protein: CASSKGYTF.